These T cell receptor beta chains were read from a single sample in a study of T cell clones after liver transplantation. The assay was immunoSEQ multiplex PCR, and TCRdb's table has in-frame clones only and misses some. Seen here are 45,000 to 55,000 clones, approximately 84% observed once, and the top ten hold approximately 8%. Sequencing used CD4+ T cells from blood, obtained before liver transplant. The origin of the receptors is a human donor who received a liver transplant. Each CDR3 is given with its conserved first and last residue. D genes are given only for firm matches. For some rows the clone size is stated as once, few or many, or as a class when expanded; others skip it.

d_gene,v_gene,j_gene,abundance,CDR3nt,CDR3aa
TRBD1,TRBV6-5,TRBJ2-7,NA,TGTGCCAGCAGTCCAGGACAGGGCGGCCACGAGCAGTACTTC,CASSPGQGGHEQYF
NA,TRBV6-1,TRBJ1-2,NA,TGTGCCAGCAGTGGCCCCAGGAGCTACACCTTC,CASSGPRSYTF
TRBD2,TRBV18,TRBJ2-7,once,TGTGCCAGCTCCCCCTCCGGGGGGGGAATGTACGAGCAGTACTTC,CASSPSGGGMYEQYF
TRBD2,TRBV18,TRBJ2-3,NA,TGTGCCAGCTCACCCTGGACTAGCGGCTCCACAGATACGCAGTATTTT,CASSPWTSGSTDTQYF
NA,TRBV2,TRBJ1-3,NA,TGTGCCAGCAGTTATTTACAGACCTCTGGAAACACCATATATTTT,CASSYLQTSGNTIYF
NA,TRBV11-2,TRBJ1-2,NA,TGTGCCAGCAGCTTAGCGGGGGCCTATGGCTACACCTTC,CASSLAGAYGYTF
TRBD2,TRBV29-1,TRBJ2-1,NA,TGCAGCGTTGAAGTAGCGGGGAGCTCCTACAATGAGCAGTTCTTC,CSVEVAGSSYNEQFF
NA,TRBV11-2,TRBJ1-2,NA,TGTGCCAGCACCCTGAACGACGGTTTCTATGGCTACACCTTC,CASTLNDGFYGYTF
NA,TRBV19,TRBJ1-3,NA,TGTGCCAGCCAATTTAGCTCTGGAAACACCATATATTTT,CASQFSSGNTIYF
NA,TRBV2,TRBJ2-3,NA,TGTGCCAGCATCAGAGGGGGGCTAGTCACAGATACGCAGTATTTT,CASIRGGLVTDTQYF
NA,TRBV7-2,TRBJ2-5,once,TGTGCCAGCAGCTTAGATCGGGGACCTGGGCAGTACTTC,CASSLDRGPGQYF
NA,TRBV6-1,TRBJ2-5,NA,TGTGCCAGCAGGGGACCGAATAAAGAGACCCAGTACTTC,CASRGPNKETQYF
TRBD2,TRBV30,TRBJ2-1,NA,TGTGCCGGGACAAAAACTAGCGGGAGGATCGATGAGCAGTTCTTC,CAGTKTSGRIDEQFF
TRBD2,TRBV9,TRBJ2-3,NA,TGTGCCAGCAGCCCGGGACTAGCGGGGGCAAGCCGCACAGATACGCAGTATTTT,CASSPGLAGASRTDTQYF
NA,TRBV10-3,TRBJ2-4,NA,TGTGCCATCAGTGAGGAGAGTTTCGTGACTATGGGAAACATTCAGTACTTC,CAISEESFVTMGNIQYF
TRBD1,TRBV19,TRBJ1-5,NA,TGTGCCAGTAGTATTGGGGGTACAGGGGGTTTTCAGCCCCAGCATTTT,CASSIGGTGGFQPQHF
TRBD2,TRBV7-2,TRBJ2-5,once,TGTGCCAGCAGCTTCTTTTCGCTAGCGGCGTACCAAGAGACCCAGTACTTC,CASSFFSLAAYQETQYF
TRBD1,TRBV5-4,TRBJ2-5,NA,TGTGCCAGCAGCTCAGCCGGGACAGGGGGAGAGACCCAGTACTTC,CASSSAGTGGETQYF
NA,TRBV2,TRBJ1-5,few,TGTGCCAGCAGCCGGGGACAAAGCAATCAGCCCCAGCATTTT,CASSRGQSNQPQHF
NA,TRBV6-5,TRBJ1-2,NA,TGTGCCAGCAGTTCCCTACAGGGATCCAGGTATGGCTACACCTTC,CASSSLQGSRYGYTF
TRBD1,TRBV6-6,TRBJ2-7,NA,TGTGCCAGCAGGTACAGGGGCGGCTACGAGCAGTACTTC,CASRYRGGYEQYF
NA,TRBV19,TRBJ2-6,NA,TGTGCCAGTAGTCCTGGGTCTGGGGCCAACGTCCTGACTTTC,CASSPGSGANVLTF
NA,TRBV4-1,TRBJ1-6,NA,TGCGCCAGCAGCCAAGAGGCAGGGTACGGTTCACCCCTCCACTTT,CASSQEAGYGSPLHF
TRBD2,TRBV5-1,TRBJ2-5,NA,TGCGCCAGCAGCCCTCTTAGCGGGGGGGGCCGGGGGACCCAGTACTTC,CASSPLSGGGRGTQYF
NA,TRBV5-1,TRBJ1-1,NA,TGCGCCAGCAGCAGTGGCCGGACCTTTGGAACTGAAGCTTTCTTT,CASSSGRTFGTEAFF
NA,TRBV9,TRBJ2-2,NA,TGTGCCAGCAATCCGGGACCGCAGCCGAACACCGGGGAGCTGTTTTTT,CASNPGPQPNTGELFF
NA,TRBV10-3,TRBJ2-3,NA,TGTGCCATCAGTGAGCCCGGAGTCAACAAGGGAAGCACAGATACGCAGTATTTT,CAISEPGVNKGSTDTQYF
TRBD2,TRBV7-3,TRBJ2-1,NA,TGTGCCAGCAGCTTCGGGCGGGAGGATGAGCAGTTCTTC,CASSFGREDEQFF
NA,TRBV7-2,TRBJ2-5,NA,TGTGCCAGCAGCTACACACGGGGAACAGGGCCGGAGACCCAGTACTTC,CASSYTRGTGPETQYF
NA,TRBV4-1,TRBJ2-7,NA,TGCGCCAGCAGCCAAGATGGCGGGAACTCCTACGAGCAGTACTTC,CASSQDGGNSYEQYF
NA,TRBV19,TRBJ2-2,NA,TGTGCCAGTAGTAATCCAGCGGCGAACACCGGGGAGCTGTTTTTT,CASSNPAANTGELFF
TRBD1,TRBV27,TRBJ2-3,NA,TGTGCCAGCGGTTCGGGGACAGACCTCACAGATACGCAGTATTTT,CASGSGTDLTDTQYF
TRBD2,TRBV18,TRBJ2-3,once,TGTGCCAGCTCACCACCGTTAGTAGCGGGGAATGTGGATACGCAGTATTTT,CASSPPLVAGNVDTQYF
NA,TRBV7-2,TRBJ1-5,few,TGTGCCAGCAGCTTCGGCCCAGGGATCAATCAGCCCCAGCATTTT,CASSFGPGINQPQHF
TRBD2,TRBV18,TRBJ2-1,NA,TGTGCCAGCTCACGACCCTCCACTAGCGGGGCCAGGAATGAGCAGTTCTTC,CASSRPSTSGARNEQFF
NA,TRBV5-1,TRBJ2-3,NA,TGCGCCAGCAGTTTGGGGACGGGAGTAAGCACAGATACGCAGTATTTT,CASSLGTGVSTDTQYF
NA,TRBV19,TRBJ2-7,NA,TGTGCCAGTAGTATTAAGGCAGGGAAAGGGGTCTACGAGCAGTACTTC,CASSIKAGKGVYEQYF
NA,TRBV2,TRBJ2-7,NA,TGTGCCAGCAGTGAACAGACGAAAACCTACGAGCAGTACTTC,CASSEQTKTYEQYF
TRBD2,TRBV5-6,TRBJ2-5,NA,TGTGCCAGCAGCTTGGGAAGTGGGAGGGCCGGAGAGACCCAGTACTTC,CASSLGSGRAGETQYF
TRBD1,TRBV28,TRBJ1-4,NA,TGTGCCAGCAGGCTACGGACAGGGGTTCGGAATGAAAAACTGTTTTTT,CASRLRTGVRNEKLFF
NA,TRBV2,TRBJ2-7,NA,TGTGCCAGCAGCCCCTCTCCGGGAGTGGGAGAGCAGTACTTC,CASSPSPGVGEQYF
NA,TRBV6-4,TRBJ2-4,NA,TGTGCCAGCAGTGACAAGAGAATAGCCAAAAACATTCAGTACTTC,CASSDKRIAKNIQYF
NA,TRBV19,TRBJ2-3,NA,TGTGCCAGTAGTATCCCCCGGGCGGAGGGGACAGATACGCAGTATTTT,CASSIPRAEGTDTQYF
NA,TRBV9,TRBJ1-2,NA,TGTGCCAGCAGCGGACTGAACTCAGCGCGCTACACCTTC,CASSGLNSARYTF
TRBD2,TRBV5-6,TRBJ2-1,NA,TGTGCCGGGACTAGCGGCTCCTACAATGAGCAGTTCTTC,CAGTSGSYNEQFF